Listed below are T cell receptor beta chains from one sample, sequenced in a study of OX40 agonist ivuxolimab in advanced cancers. Libraries were prepared by immunoSEQ multiplex PCR; TCRdb keeps only in-frame clonotypes and omits some of them. This sample has 14,000 or so clones, with 77% found just once. The material sequenced was CD4+ or CD8+ T cells sorted from blood, taken in a trial of the OX40 agonist ivuxolimab. The receptors come from an adult with an advanced solid tumor such as melanoma, head and neck, liver or kidney cancer. Both conserved end residues are part of each CDR3. D genes are given only for firm matches. The size of a clone is reported for some rows only, either as once, few or many, or as a class for expanded clones.

clone size	CDR3 length	D gene	V gene	J gene	CDR3 DNA	CDR3 protein
NA	15	NA	TRBV29-1	TRBJ2-3	TGCAGCGTTGAGGCACCGGGACGGGACGGTGATACGCAGTATTTT	CSVEAPGRDGDTQYF
NA	12	NA	TRBV11-2	TRBJ2-2	TGTGCCAGCAGCCCCCAGGGTTTGGAGCTGTTTTTT	CASSPQGLELFF
NA	15	TRBD1	TRBV27	TRBJ1-1	TGTGCCAGCAGTCCTGGACAGGTTTGGAACACTGAAGCTTTCTTT	CASSPGQVWNTEAFF
NA	15	NA	TRBV19	TRBJ2-1	TGTGCCAGTAGTATAGGGGTACTTGAGCACAATGAGCAGTTCTTC	CASSIGVLEHNEQFF
NA	15	TRBD1	TRBV7-9	TRBJ1-5	TGTGCCAGCAGCTTAGCGAGGACAGGGAATCAGCCCCAGCATTTT	CASSLARTGNQPQHF
NA	13	TRBD1	TRBV30	TRBJ1-2	TGTGCCTGGGGACAGGGGGCGATTGATGGCTACACCTTC	CAWGQGAIDGYTF
once	14	NA	TRBV6-1	TRBJ2-3	TGTGTCAGCAGTGAAACGTGGGGCACAGATACGCAGTATTTT	CVSSETWGTDTQYF
NA	13	NA	TRBV28	TRBJ2-7	TGTGCCAGCAGTTTCAGGTTAGCGGATGTTAAGTACTTC	CASSFRLADVKYF
NA	14	NA	TRBV4-2	TRBJ2-7	TGTGCCAGCAGCCACCGACTACTCTCCTACGAGCAGTACTTC	CASSHRLLSYEQYF
NA	15	TRBD1	TRBV5-8	TRBJ2-5	TGTGCCAGCAGCTTCCGGACAGGGCCAGGGGAGACCCAGTACTTC	CASSFRTGPGETQYF
NA	17	TRBD1	TRBV15	TRBJ1-4	TGTGCCACCAGCAGAGCCTTTTCCGGGACAGGGCGCGAAAAACTGTTTTTT	CATSRAFSGTGREKLFF
few	12	NA	TRBV29-1	TRBJ1-1	TGCAGCGTTCTACGGGAATACACTGAAGCTTTCTTT	CSVLREYTEAFF